A selection of T cell receptor beta chains follows, all from one sample in a study of CD8+ T cells in alopecia areata. The table came from immunoSEQ multiplex PCR; TCRdb's copy has only in-frame clones and leaves some out. The sample holds several thousand clones; around 68% are singletons and the top ten take about 10%. Sequenced material: skin, taken at week 4, from a patient treated with tofacitinib. The receptors were gathered from a human donor with alopecia areata. Each CDR3 is given with its conserved first and last residue. A D gene is named only where the DNA matches it firmly. Part of the rows lack a size; the others show once, few, many or a class for expanded clones.

length: 15
D: TRBD1
J: TRBJ2-3
size: few
V: TRBV5-6
CDR3: CASSFEDRGADTQYF
DNA: TGTGCCAGCAGCTTTGAAGACAGGGGGGCAGATACGCAGTATTTT

length: 14
D: TRBD1
J: TRBJ2-7
size: .
V: TRBV7-9
CDR3: CASSSGTGNGEQYF
DNA: TGTGCCAGCAGCTCTGGGACAGGGAATGGCGAGCAGTACTTC

length: 16
D: .
J: TRBJ2-1
size: .
V: TRBV4-2
CDR3: CASSQEGGTAYNEQFF
DNA: TGTGCCAGCAGCCAAGAGGGGGGGACAGCTTACAATGAGCAGTTCTTC

length: 13
D: .
J: TRBJ2-1
size: .
V: TRBV5-1
CDR3: CASSLRTINEQFF
DNA: TGCGCCAGCAGCTTGAGGACAATCAATGAGCAGTTCTTC

length: 18
D: .
J: TRBJ2-1
size: .
V: TRBV14
CDR3: CASSPQPGAPGSLREQFF
DNA: TGTGCCAGCAGCCCCCAGCCCGGCGCGCCTGGGAGTTTACGTGAGCAGTTCTTC

length: 15
D: TRBD1
J: TRBJ2-7
size: .
V: TRBV27
CDR3: CASSFPGQGVYEQYF
DNA: TGTGCCAGCAGTTTTCCGGGACAGGGGGTCTACGAGCAGTACTTC

length: 12
D: .
J: TRBJ2-1
size: few
V: TRBV6-6
CDR3: CASSLTGGEQFF
DNA: TGTGCCAGCAGTTTAACCGGAGGGGAGCAGTTCTTC

length: 14
D: .
J: TRBJ2-5
size: .
V: TRBV6-5
CDR3: CASSYVRVQETQYF
DNA: TGTGCCAGCAGTTACGTCAGGGTCCAAGAGACCCAGTACTTC

length: 14
D: .
J: TRBJ1-2
size: .
V: TRBV29-1
CDR3: CSVDSLGSPRGCTF
DNA: TGCAGCGTTGATTCCTTGGGGTCGCCAAGGGGATGTACCTTC

length: 15
D: TRBD2
J: TRBJ2-3
size: .
V: TRBV18
CDR3: CASSPPSGRTDTQYF
DNA: TGTGCCAGCTCACCACCCAGCGGGAGGACAGATACGCAGTATTTT

length: 13
D: TRBD1
J: TRBJ2-1
size: .
V: TRBV6-6
CDR3: CASSPDRDDEQFF
DNA: TGTGCCAGCAGTCCGGACAGGGACGATGAGCAGTTCTTC

length: 14
D: .
J: TRBJ1-1
size: .
V: TRBV6-5
CDR3: CASSYSGEFSRAFF
DNA: TGTGCCAGCAGTTACTCGGGCGAATTTTCGCGAGCTTTCTTT

length: 14
D: .
J: TRBJ2-3
size: few
V: TRBV5-1
CDR3: CASSSRLDTDTQYF
DNA: TGCGCCAGCAGCTCAAGACTTGACACAGATACGCAGTATTTT

length: 15
D: TRBD1
J: TRBJ2-7
size: few
V: TRBV2
CDR3: CASSEIGQGTYEQYF
DNA: TGTGCCAGCAGTGAGATTGGACAGGGGACCTACGAGCAGTACTTC

length: 14
D: TRBD2
J: TRBJ2-5
size: .
V: TRBV25-1
CDR3: CASSPASGKEIQYF
DNA: TGTGCCAGCAGTCCAGCTAGCGGAAAAGAGATCCAGTACTTC

length: 19
D: .
J: TRBJ1-6
size: few
V: TRBV6-1
CDR3: CASSEIAMGSGSYNSPLHF
DNA: TGTGCCAGCAGTGAAATCGCAATGGGGTCCGGCTCCTATAATTCACCCCTCCACTTT

length: 15
D: TRBD2
J: TRBJ2-1
size: .
V: TRBV4-1
CDR3: CASSQGLADYNEQFF
DNA: TGCGCCAGCAGCCAAGGGCTAGCGGACTACAATGAGCAGTTCTTC

length: 10
D: .
J: TRBJ2-1
size: .
V: TRBV20-1
CDR3: CSARENEQFF
DNA: TGCAGTGCTAGAGAGAATGAGCAGTTCTTC

length: 15
D: .
J: TRBJ1-5
size: few
V: TRBV23-1
CDR3: CASSQSRHFPQPQHF
DNA: TGCGCCAGCAGTCAATCGAGGCATTTTCCTCAGCCCCAGCATTTT

length: 15
D: .
J: TRBJ2-1
size: .
V: TRBV28
CDR3: CATQSEGSRYNEQFF
DNA: TGTGCCACCCAAAGCGAGGGGAGTAGGTACAATGAGCAGTTCTTC

length: 15
D: TRBD2
J: TRBJ2-4
size: .
V: TRBV7-9
CDR3: CASSLEGLAGDIQYF
DNA: TGTGCCAGCAGCTTAGAGGGACTAGCGGGGGACATTCAGTACTTC

length: 15
D: TRBD1
J: TRBJ2-3
size: .
V: TRBV18
CDR3: CASSPGQVGADTQYF
DNA: TGTGCCAGCTCACCGGGACAGGTGGGAGCAGATACGCAGTATTTT

length: 19
D: .
J: TRBJ2-7
size: .
V: TRBV7-8
CDR3: CASSLDLATKGHLSYEQYF
DNA: TGTGCCAGCAGCTTAGACCTCGCGACGAAGGGACATCTCTCCTACGAGCAGTACTTC

length: 13
D: .
J: TRBJ2-5
size: .
V: TRBV10-3
CDR3: CAISESGEGIQYF
DNA: TGTGCCATCAGTGAGTCGGGGGAAGGGATCCAGTACTTC

length: 15
D: .
J: TRBJ2-1
size: few
V: TRBV19
CDR3: CASTTGLSSYNEQFF
DNA: TGTGCCAGTACTACGGGCCTCAGCTCCTACAATGAGCAGTTCTTC

length: 17
D: .
J: TRBJ1-5
size: .
V: TRBV7-2
CDR3: CASSLAPGRASNQPQHF
DNA: TGTGCCAGCAGCTTAGCGCCGGGACGCGCTAGCAATCAGCCCCAGCATTTT

length: 15
D: TRBD2
J: TRBJ2-1
size: .
V: TRBV15
CDR3: CATSRALAGYNEQFF
DNA: TGTGCCACCAGCAGAGCACTAGCGGGCTACAATGAGCAGTTCTTC

length: 14
D: .
J: TRBJ1-2
size: .
V: TRBV15
CDR3: CATSREGASYGYTF
DNA: TGTGCCACCAGCAGAGAGGGGGCTTCCTATGGCTACACCTTC

length: 13
D: .
J: TRBJ2-1
size: .
V: TRBV13
CDR3: CASSPGTFPGQFF
DNA: TGTGCCAGCAGCCCAGGGACTTTCCCGGGGCAGTTCTTC

length: 17
D: .
J: TRBJ2-5
size: once
V: TRBV7-3
CDR3: CASSLRHGLSPAETQYF
DNA: TGTGCCAGCAGCTTACGTCATGGCCTCAGCCCCGCGGAGACCCAGTACTTC

length: 15
D: .
J: TRBJ1-5
size: .
V: TRBV7-8
CDR3: CASSLGDFSNQPQHF
DNA: TGTGCCAGCAGCTTGGGGGACTTTAGCAATCAGCCCCAGCATTTT

length: 15
D: TRBD1
J: TRBJ1-5
size: .
V: TRBV6-5
CDR3: CASSSTGTVSQPQHF
DNA: TGTGCCAGCAGCTCCACCGGGACAGTCTCACAGCCCCAGCATTTT

length: 15
D: .
J: TRBJ2-6
size: .
V: TRBV10-2
CDR3: CASSYSDSGANVLTF
DNA: TGCGCCAGCAGTTACAGCGACTCTGGGGCCAACGTCCTGACTTTC

length: 11
D: .
J: TRBJ2-2
size: .
V: TRBV19
CDR3: CATPSPGELFF
DNA: TGTGCCACCCCCTCCCCCGGGGAGCTGTTTTTT

length: 13
D: .
J: TRBJ2-3
size: .
V: TRBV5-5
CDR3: CASSPTVTDTQYF
DNA: TGTGCCAGCAGTCCGACGGTCACAGATACGCAGTATTTT

length: 16
D: .
J: TRBJ1-6
size: .
V: TRBV6-5
CDR3: CASSYLASGGNSPLHF
DNA: TGTGCCAGCAGTTACCTAGCGTCTGGAGGTAATTCACCCCTCCACTTT

length: 12
D: TRBD1
J: TRBJ1-1
size: few
V: TRBV29-1
CDR3: CSVGQGVPEAFF
DNA: TGCAGCGTTGGACAGGGGGTTCCCGAAGCTTTCTTT

length: 20
D: TRBD1
J: TRBJ2-3
size: .
V: TRBV27
CDR3: CASSLFLRTGDPASTDTQYF
DNA: TGTGCCAGCAGTTTATTCTTGAGAACAGGGGACCCTGCTAGCACAGATACGCAGTATTTT

length: 12
D: .
J: TRBJ2-5
size: .
V: TRBV29-1
CDR3: CSVAGGGETQYF
DNA: TGCAGCGTTGCTGGAGGGGGGGAGACCCAGTACTTC

length: 13
D: .
J: TRBJ2-7
size: .
V: TRBV15
CDR3: CATSRDRGYEQYF
DNA: TGTGCCACCAGCAGAGATCGTGGGTACGAGCAGTACTTC

length: 12
D: .
J: TRBJ2-1
size: .
V: TRBV18
CDR3: CASSPPDNEQFF
DNA: TGTGCCAGCTCACCACCAGACAATGAGCAGTTCTTC

length: 15
D: TRBD1
J: TRBJ2-7
size: .
V: TRBV2
CDR3: CASSEGQGASYEQYF
DNA: TGTGCCAGCAGTGAGGGACAGGGGGCCTCCTACGAGCAGTACTTC

length: 16
D: .
J: TRBJ2-1
size: few
V: TRBV7-2
CDR3: CASSPEDKGGYNEQFF
DNA: TGTGCCAGCAGCCCCGAGGACAAGGGCGGGTACAATGAGCAGTTCTTC

length: 13
D: .
J: TRBJ1-2
size: .
V: TRBV27
CDR3: CASSLNPSYGYTF
DNA: TGTGCCAGCAGCCTGAATCCGTCATATGGCTACACCTTC

length: 17
D: TRBD2
J: TRBJ2-1
size: .
V: TRBV14
CDR3: CASSQNQAGTSGAGQFF
DNA: TGTGCCAGCAGCCAAAATCAGGCCGGGACTAGCGGAGCCGGGCAGTTCTTC

length: 13
D: .
J: TRBJ2-1
size: .
V: TRBV6-6
CDR3: CASSNRGANEQFF
DNA: TGTGCCAGCAGCAATAGAGGTGCCAATGAGCAGTTCTTC

length: 15
D: TRBD1
J: TRBJ2-3
size: .
V: TRBV18
CDR3: CASSPGQGTTDTQYF
DNA: TGTGCCAGCTCTCCAGGACAGGGTACCACAGATACGCAGTATTTT

length: 12
D: .
J: TRBJ2-1
size: .
V: TRBV9
CDR3: CASSALGDEQFF
DNA: TGTGCCAGCAGCGCTCTGGGAGATGAGCAGTTCTTC

length: 15
D: .
J: TRBJ2-6
size: .
V: TRBV6-5
CDR3: CASSLSLSGANVLTF
DNA: TGTGCCAGCAGTCTAAGTCTCTCCGGGGCCAACGTCCTGACTTTC

length: 14
D: TRBD1
J: TRBJ2-5
size: .
V: TRBV4-3
CDR3: CASSHGMTGEAQYF
DNA: TGCGCCAGCAGCCACGGTATGACAGGGGAGGCCCAGTACTTC

length: 15
D: TRBD1
J: TRBJ1-4
size: .
V: TRBV6-6
CDR3: CASSPGQGRGEKLFF
DNA: TGTGCCAGCAGTCCGGGACAGGGCCGAGGCGAAAAACTGTTTTTT